Presented here are 19 T cell receptor beta chains from one specimen sequenced in a study of cytomegalovirus exposure and HLA in healthy donors. Both 60 Vbeta primers and 13 Jbeta primers went into the PCR. Using immunoSEQ multiplex PCR, the repertoire was profiled, and TCRdb retains in-frame clones only, with some absent. This sample carries approximately 190,000 clones, about four fifths of them seen once, and the ten largest clones take 5% to 6%. Sequencing was performed on PBMCs. The receptors originated from a woman in her 30s in good health and CMV-seropositive.

The rearrangement joins TRBV5-1 to TRBJ1-3, with D unclear. CDR1 SGHRS and CDR2 YFSETQ come from the germline V gene. V was trimmed by 2 bases and J by 5 bases, leaving 11 bases between them. The CDR3 loop spans 14 amino acids. Here the CDR3 reads CASSLREPRNTIYF. In DNA, the CDR3 is TGCGCCAGCAGCTTAAGGGAGCCTAGAAACACCATATATTTT. The entire variable domain, with the rest obtained from reference TRBV5-1 and TRBJ1-3, is as follows: KAGVTQTPRYLIKTRGQQVTLSCSPISGHRSVSWYQQTPGQGLQFLFEYFSETQRNKGNFPGRFSGRQFSNSRSEMNVSTLELGDSALYLCASSLREPRNTIYFGEGSWLTVV.

The chain links TRBV2 to TRBJ2-7; a weak D match, TRBD1 (5 bases). CDR1 is SNHLY, CDR2 FYNNEI, per germline. The germline V and J ends were trimmed by 2 bases and 5 bases, with 13 bases remaining between them. This CDR3 is built from 14 residues. The CDR3, as DNA: TGTGCCAGCAGTGAAAATCGACAGTACGACGAGCAGTACTTC. Encoded protein: CASSENRQYDEQYF. The full variable domain, rest sourced from reference TRBV2 and TRBJ2-7, is EPEVTQTPSHQVTQMGQEVILRCVPISNHLYFYWYRQILGQKVEFLVSFYNNEISEKSEIFDDQFSVERPDGSNFTLKIRSTKLEDSAMYFCASSENRQYDEQYFGPGTRLTVT.

The rearrangement links TRBV2 to TRBJ1-3, with D tentatively TRBD1 (5 bases). This CDR3 has 14 amino acids. Trimming cost V 4 bases and J 0 bases, with 7 bases left between them. Germline V gene lookup returns CDR1 SNHLY and CDR2 FYNNEI. CDR3: CASSAGFSGNTIYF. In DNA form, the CDR3 reads TGTGCCAGCAGTGCAGGGTTCTCTGGAAACACCATATATTTT.

This clone was detected a few times. V usage is TRBV2 and J usage is TRBJ2-1; 7 nucleotides line up with TRBD1. The V gene end was trimmed by 8 bases and the J gene end by 10 bases; junction bases not matched to a gene: 5. In germline, CDR1 is SNHLY, CDR2 FYNNEI. This CDR3 spans 11 amino acids. As DNA, the CDR3 is TGTGCCAGCCATACAGGGGCCGAGCAGTTCTTC. As protein: CASHTGAEQFF.

This clone was found a few times. This chain uses TRBV2 with TRBJ2-2; the match to TRBD2 covers 8 bases. Losses at the gene ends were 5 bases for V and 4 bases for J; bases not matched to a gene: 6. Germline assignment: CDR1 SNHLY and CDR2 FYNNEI. The CDR3 length is 15 residues. DNA for the CDR3: TGTGCCAGCAGTAGCGGGAGCTACGGCACCGGGGAGCTGTTTTTT. This gives the protein CASSSGSYGTGELFF.

The rearrangement joins TRBV29-1 to TRBJ1-2; 7 positions agree with TRBD1. Trimming cost V 5 bases and J 2 bases; bases outside gene matches: 11. The germline V gene has CDR1 SQVTM and CDR2 ANQGSEA. The CDR3 is made up of 15 amino acids. CDR3 residues: CSVYYLQGTNYGYTF. CDR3 DNA: TGCAGCGTTTACTACCTACAGGGGACGAACTATGGCTACACCTTC.

This chain joins TRBV2 and TRBJ2-1, with 7 positions matching TRBD1. V gave up 8 bases and J gave up 8 bases; unmatched junction bases: 9. The CDR3 extends over 13 amino acids. The germline gives CDR1 SNHLY, CDR2 FYNNEI. The CDR3 nucleotides are TGTGCCAGCCGGGACAGTGGTTTCGATGAGCAGTTCTTC. This codes for CASRDSGFDEQFF.

This clone was counted a few times. The chain is built from TRBV7-2 and TRBJ2-7; 7 bases fit TRBD2. The CDR3 is 12 amino acids. Germline lookup yields CDR1 SGHTA and CDR2 FQGNSA. With 6 bases clipped from V and 9 bases from J, the junction kept 8 bases outside the gene matches. This CDR3 is CASSSSGGGQYF. For the CDR3, the DNA is TGTGCCAGCAGTTCGTCGGGGGGAGGGCAGTACTTC.

The V call is TRBV28, the J call TRBJ2-7, with 7 nucleotides matching TRBD1. This CDR3 is 14 amino acids long. Looked up from germline, CDR1 is MDHEN and CDR2 is SYDVKM. The junction had 6 bases not matched to a gene; V was cut back by 6 bases and J by 1 base. CDR3 sequence (DNA): TGTGCCAGCAGAACACAGGGGTCATCCTACGAGCAGTACTTC. This translates into CASRTQGSSYEQYF. Based on the CDR3 plus reference TRBV28 and TRBJ2-7, the full variable domain is DVKVTQSSRYLVKRTGEKVFLECVQDMDHENMFWYRQDPGLGLRLIYFSYDVKMKEKGDIPEGYSVSREKKERFSLILESASTNQTSMYLCASRTQGSSYEQYFGPGTRLTVT.

This chain uses TRBV6-1 with TRBJ2-7; a weak D match, TRBD1 (6 bases). Deletions cut 3 bases from V and 1 base from J, with 25 bases between. The CDR3 totals 19 residues. CDR1 is MNHNS, CDR2 SASEGT, per germline. CDR3 amino acids: CASSERIGGTPVSSYEQYF. CDR3 coding DNA: TGTGCCAGCAGTGAGAGAATAGGTGGGACACCGGTATCTTCCTACGAGCAGTACTTC.

The chain is built from TRBV13 and TRBJ2-1; TRBD2 agrees at 9 bases. V lost 0 bases and J lost 3; bases outside the gene matches: 3. CDR1 and CDR2 (germline): PRHDT, FYEKMQ (reference sequence). The CDR3 extends over 16 amino acids. The CDR3 protein is CASSLGTSGFYNEQFF. Here the CDR3 DNA reads TGTGCCAGCAGCTTAGGAACTAGCGGGTTCTACAATGAGCAGTTCTTC.

The V gene is TRBV5-4, the J gene TRBJ2-4; possibly TRBD1 for D (5 bases). This CDR3 has 11 amino acids. Trimming took off 6 bases at V and 11 bases at J, with 12 bases between the two ends. Germline V gives CDR1 SGHNT, CDR2 YYREEE (reference sequence). The CDR3 nucleotides read TGTGCCAGCATAGGAAGGGGCCTTCAGTACTTC. Translating gives CASIGRGLQYF.

This clone was detected a few times. V is TRBV18 and J is TRBJ1-1; possible D gene TRBD1, 6 bases. Trimming took off 1 base at V and 2 bases at J, with 8 bases between the two ends. The CDR3 is 14 residues long. CDR1 is KGHSH and CDR2 is LQKENI in the germline V gene. The CDR3 loop reads CASSPRGPNTEAFF. The CDR3 DNA sequence: TGTGCCAGCTCACCACGGGGGCCAAACACTGAAGCTTTCTTT.

The gene calls are TRBV9 and TRBJ1-5; 8 nucleotides align to TRBD1. Germline V gives CDR1 SGDLS, CDR2 YYNGEE. This CDR3 is 13 amino acids long. V was pared by 6 bases and J by 4 bases, with 3 bases of the junction left unmatched. In DNA, the CDR3 is TGTGCCAGCAATCAGGGGGCTAATCAGCCCCAGCATTTT. It codes for CASNQGANQPQHF.

A remark on this clone: The sample carries other DNA sequences with the same CDR3. The chain employs TRBV6-5 and TRBJ2-7; D remains ambiguous. Trimming cost V 5 bases and J 4 bases, with 12 bases left between them. Germline V lookup: CDR1 MNHEY, CDR2 SVGAGI. The CDR3 loop spans 13 amino acids. The CDR3 spells CASSTRGGYEQYF. Here the CDR3 DNA reads TGTGCCAGCAGTACCCGAGGTGGGTACGAGCAGTACTTC.

CDR3 region: CASSPTSQDSPKSYGYTF. CDR3 bases: TGTGCCAGCAGCCCCACTTCCCAAGACAGTCCCAAATCCTATGGCTACACCTTC. The chain uses TRBV13 and TRBJ1-2, with D tentatively TRBD1 (5 bases). The CDR3 runs 18 residues. The V and J ends lost 5 bases and 4 bases respectively, with 26 bases between them. Per the germline V gene, CDR1 is PRHDT and CDR2 is FYEKMQ (reference sequence).

This chain links TRBV5-4 with TRBJ2-2; D may be TRBD1 (6 bases). V was trimmed by 0 bases and J by 3 bases, leaving 9 bases between them. CDR1 SGHNT and CDR2 YYREEE come from the germline V gene (reference sequence). The CDR3 is 15 amino acids. The CDR3 nucleotides read TGTGCCAGCAGCTTGGAGGGACATTACACCGGGGAGCTGTTTTTT. It encodes CASSLEGHYTGELFF.

The rearrangement uses TRBV27 and TRBJ1-5, with TRBD1 as a possible D gene (5 bases). The V and J ends lost 5 bases and 3 bases respectively, with 11 bases between them. CDR3 length: 14 residues. Germline CDR1 reads MNHEY; CDR2 reads SMNVEV (reference sequence). CDR3 loop: CASSPGFFNQPQHF. The DNA of the CDR3 is TGTGCCAGCAGTCCAGGGTTTTTCAATCAGCCCCAGCATTTT.

This chain links TRBV29-1 with TRBJ2-1, with a weak D call TRBD2 (7 bases). The CDR3 sequence is 16 residues long. Per the germline V gene, CDR1 is SQVTM and CDR2 is ANQGSEA. The V and J ends lost 4 bases and 2 bases respectively, with 18 bases between them. The CDR3 here is CSVVAGAYRTYNEQFF. The CDR3 DNA is TGCAGCGTTGTTGCGGGGGCCTATCGAACCTACAATGAGCAGTTCTTC.